The 26 T cell receptor beta chains given below trace back to one sample, sequenced in a study of CXCR3-negative and CXCR3-positive naive CD8 T cells. Overall study findings and caveats: Compared with CXCR3-negative naive cells, CXCR3-positive naive cells showed more hydrophobic TRB CDR3s.

The antigens these receptors bind are not known. UMI-labeled 5' RACE yielded the TRB cDNA libraries. Using the 5' RACE reads, TCRdb records one entry per CDR3 protein without DNA. This table holds roughly 110,000 distinct CDR3 sequences. Sequencing was carried out using naive CXCR3+ CD8+ T cells from blood. Subset: CD45RO-CCR7+CD27+CD95- naive CD8+ T cells expressing CXCR3 (TNR3+). All receptors derive from a human donor in good health. Some clones in this sample may be carry-over from other donors' samples.

The chain carries TRBV27 and TRBJ2-7. The CDR3 consists of 13 residues. Germline CDR1 and CDR2: MNHEY and SMNVEV (reference sequence). The CDR3 loop is CASSRQDSYEQYF.

The chain employs TRBV29-1 and TRBJ2-1. The CDR3 covers 12 residues. Germline V gene sequence: CDR1 SQVTM, CDR2 ANQGSEA. The CDR3 protein is CSVEGDYNEQFF.

The J gene is TRBJ2-2, the V gene TRBV7-6; the D gene TCRdb calls, TRBD1, cannot be checked with no DNA. CDR3 length: 18 residues. Germline CDR1 and CDR2: SGHVS and FNYEAQ. CDR3 in amino acids: CASGLLVRGGAETGELFF.

This chain joins TRBV29-1 and TRBJ2-3; TCRdb indicates TRBD1, and absent DNA this call remains unverified. CDR1 and CDR2 (germline): SQVTM, ANQGSEA. The CDR3 extends over 15 amino acids. CDR3 protein: CSVEGAGAFTDTQYF.

The V call is TRBV19, the J call TRBJ2-2; TCRdb's D gene call, TRBD1, goes unchecked for lack of DNA. Germline CDR1 reads LNHDA; CDR2 reads SQIVND (reference sequence). The CDR3 spans 13 residues. CDR3 in amino acids: CASSLKTGGELFF.

The V and J genes are TRBV5-1 and TRBJ1-1; the TCRdb D gene call, TRBD1, has no DNA to confirm it. The CDR3 runs to 13 residues. Per the germline V gene, CDR1 is SGHRS and CDR2 is YFSETQ. This chain's CDR3 is CASSDGTNTEAFF.

V and J are TRBV7-9 and TRBJ1-1; TCRdb's assignment of TRBD1 cannot be checked, as there is no DNA. CDR1 and CDR2 (germline): SEHNR, FQNEAQ (reference sequence). This CDR3 contains 14 residues. Here the CDR3 reads CASSFGQGATEAFF.

The rearrangement joins TRBV2 to TRBJ2-1; the D gene TCRdb calls, TRBD1, cannot be checked with no DNA. This CDR3 region has 13 residues. Germline V lookup: CDR1 SNHLY, CDR2 FYNNEI. This chain's CDR3 is CASKGGTYNEQFF.

The chain uses TRBV9 and TRBJ2-1; lacking DNA, the TRBD1 call made by TCRdb goes unchecked. The germline V gene encodes CDR1 SGDLS and CDR2 YYNGEE. The CDR3 length is 15 residues. CDR3 sequence reads: CASSVGGTSYNEQFF. Full variable domain (remainder filled in from reference TRBV9 and TRBJ2-1): DSGVTQTPKHLITATGQRVTLRCSPRSGDLSVYWYQQSLDQGLQFLIQYYNGEERAKGNILERFSAQQFPDLHSELNLSSLELGDSALYFCASSVGGTSYNEQFFGPGTRLTVL.

J is TRBJ2-2 and V is TRBV12-3 or TRBV12-4. The CDR3 extends over 16 amino acids. The CDR3 here is CASFSSQSANTGELFF.

V is TRBV14 and J is TRBJ2-7; absent DNA, TCRdb's TRBD1 call cannot be checked. CDR3 length equals 17 residues. Looked up from germline, CDR1 is SGHDN and CDR2 is FVKESK. The CDR3 spells CASSQEYLQGVKGEQYF.

V and J are TRBV29-1 and TRBJ2-1; TCRdb lists TRBD2, though no DNA is available to test this call. The V gene's germline CDR1 is SQVTM and CDR2 ANQGSEA. The CDR3 length is 15 residues. The CDR3 here is CSVGGIAGRSNEQFF.

This chain joins TRBV5-7 and TRBJ1-6. TRBV5-7 is classed as an ORF, of uncertain function. This CDR3 is 14 amino acids long. The CDR3 spells CASSLIRVRSPLHF.

The chain has TRBV7-6 and TRBJ2-2; TCRdb's D call of TRBD2 is untestable without DNA. CDR1 and CDR2 from the germline V gene are SGHVS and FNYEAQ. The CDR3 runs to 17 residues. CDR3 sequence reads: CASSGGPRGGAVGELFF.

The gene calls are TRBV6-5 and TRBJ2-1; TCRdb returns TRBD1, unconfirmable since there is no DNA. Looked up from germline, CDR1 is MNHEY and CDR2 is SVGAGI. This CDR3 is 15 amino acids long. CDR3 amino acids: CASSSDTLAYNEQFF.

The chain employs TRBV7-3 and TRBJ1-2. Per germline, CDR1 SGHTA and CDR2 FQGTGA. The CDR3 spans 15 residues. The CDR3 here is CASSLKGIYNYGYTF.

The V and J genes are TRBV12-5 and TRBJ1-4. The germline V gene encodes CDR1 LGHNT and CDR2 FRNRAP. This CDR3 comprises 17 residues. The CDR3 sequence is CASGLAPATATNEKLFF.

The V and J genes are TRBV20-1 and TRBJ1-1; TCRdb picks TRBD1, but there is no DNA to check that call. This CDR3 is 13 amino acids long. Per germline, CDR1 DFQATT and CDR2 SNEGSKA (reference sequence). This chain's CDR3 is CSALTGINTEAFF.

This chain links TRBV7-9 with TRBJ1-2; TCRdb lists TRBD1, though no DNA is available to test this call. The CDR3 runs to 14 residues. Per germline, CDR1 SEHNR and CDR2 FQNEAQ (reference sequence). CDR3 sequence reads: CASSRETGIYGYTF.

The V gene is TRBV23-1, the J gene TRBJ2-1; TCRdb selects TRBD1, and the lack of DNA leaves this call unchecked. TRBV23-1 is filed as an ORF, its function uncertain. This CDR3 spans 17 amino acids. CDR3 amino acids: CASSPDPGQGAYNEQFF.

The chain carries TRBV12-3 or TRBV12-4 and TRBJ1-1; the D gene TCRdb calls, TRBD1, cannot be checked with no DNA. The CDR3 sequence is 14 residues long. The CDR3 sequence is CASSLVPGNTEAFF.

This chain joins TRBV12-3 or TRBV12-4 and TRBJ2-1; there is no DNA to check the TCRdb D call of TRBD2. The CDR3 length is 17 residues. CDR3 loop: CASSFGDASEAYNEQFF.

J is TRBJ2-1 and V is TRBV7-6; the D call from TCRdb, TRBD2, cannot be confirmed without DNA. Germline V gives CDR1 SGHVS, CDR2 FNYEAQ. CDR3 length: 15 amino acids. CDR3 sequence: CASSLRREGSNEQFF.

The chain couples TRBV29-1 to TRBJ2-2; the TRBD1 assignment by TCRdb is unverifiable without DNA. Germline V gene data show CDR1 as SQVTM and CDR2 as ANQGSEA. This CDR3 is 12 amino acids long. The CDR3 sequence: CSVTGVAGELFF.

The V and J genes are TRBV5-1 and TRBJ2-1; the D gene TCRdb calls, TRBD1, cannot be checked with no DNA. From germline, CDR1 is SGHRS and CDR2 YFSETQ. The CDR3 covers 12 residues. This chain's CDR3 is CASSLGQNEQFF.

The rearrangement uses TRBV29-1 and TRBJ1-1. Looked up from germline, CDR1 is SQVTM and CDR2 is ANQGSEA. The CDR3 spans 13 residues. The CDR3 sequence: CSVKKQENTEAFF.